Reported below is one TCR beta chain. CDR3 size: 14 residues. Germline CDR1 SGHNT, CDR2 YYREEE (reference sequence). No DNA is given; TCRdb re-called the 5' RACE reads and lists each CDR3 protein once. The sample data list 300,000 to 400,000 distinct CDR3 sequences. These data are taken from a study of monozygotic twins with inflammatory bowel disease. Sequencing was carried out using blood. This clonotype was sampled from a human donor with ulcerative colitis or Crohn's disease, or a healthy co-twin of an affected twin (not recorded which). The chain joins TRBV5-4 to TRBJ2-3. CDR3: CASSLAIYTDTQYF.